This TCR beta chain was observed in a study of T cells in Graves' hyperthyroidism and ophthalmopathy (dated by TCRdb to 2018 to 2020). General notes on the study: Peripheral blood was collected at initial diagnosis, before any treatment. A discovery cohort of roughly 96 patients, about 40 with Graves' ophthalmopathy and more than 55 with stable Graves' hyperthyroidism, was used to find distinguishing TCR V-J signatures. Whether ophthalmopathy could be predicted prospectively was tested in an independent validation cohort made up of 18 to 20 hyperthyroidism patients plus 17 patients who later progressed to ophthalmopathy. The roughly 90 discovery patients were divided at random into training and test sets in a 7:3 ratio. In addition, the study compared T-cell repertoires in thyroid tissue and in blood from six Graves' hyperthyroidism patients. Once sampling was done, hyperthyroidism patients were given methimazole at a starting dose of 30 mg daily, whereas ophthalmopathy patients were given high-dose intravenous methylprednisolone. The paper reports TCR Vbeta CDR3 sequencing of some 140 peripheral blood samples: under 45 ophthalmopathy, approximately 74 hyperthyroidism and approximately 17 progressor patients.

Stable Graves' hyperthyroidism was defined as no progression to ophthalmopathy during 18 months of follow-up. Hyperthyroidism patients were newly diagnosed, with disease duration under 2 months, and aged 18 to 65 years. Any patient with an uncontrolled infection, another autoimmune disease, pregnancy or lactation was excluded. Diagnoses relied on clinical symptoms, serum thyroxine and TRAb, thyroid ultrasound and orbital computed tomography. Ficoll-Paque density gradient centrifugation was used to isolate PBMCs from about 10 ml of fresh peripheral blood. Trizol reagent was used to extract total RNA, and RNA quality was then checked on an Agilent 2100 Bioanalyzer. This clonotype has at least ten counts. This clone's antigen is unknown. Base qualities were left out, and no much larger clone turns up one base away. Results the study describes overall, beyond this receptor: Most expanded thyroid clonotypes (frequency above 0.001) were also detected in blood, a finding suggesting that blood repertoires may reflect thyroid immune responses. No statistical method was used to fix the sample size in advance, and group allocation was not hidden from the investigators. During validation, the model predicted progression to ophthalmopathy a median of approximately 7 months ahead of onset, with 70.59% sensitivity and less than 85% specificity. Ophthalmopathy was separated from stable hyperthyroidism by a 13 V-J signature model, with roughly 88% sensitivity and about 81% specificity obtained in cross-validation and 80%/75% obtained in testing.

The TCR beta CDR3 regions were amplified from the RNA transcripts. A first-round RT-PCR of the TCR CDR3 used the HTBI primer set with the Qiagen OneStep RT-PCR kit. Libraries were constructed in a second round of multiplex PCR, after which size selection and purification were performed. Sequencing of the libraries was done on an Illumina HiSeq2000 using paired-end 100 bp reads. Concerning the study's data processing: SOAPnuke was used to process the raw data, with reads discarded if the reads contained adapters or uncalled bases, had a mean Phred below 15, or lacked an exact constant-primer or identifier match. COPE v1.2.5 was used to merge the high-quality paired reads, and each unique nucleotide sequence was defined as a clonotype. MiTCR v1.1 was used to align clonotypes to the IMGT TRBV, TRBD and TRBJ reference segments. Analysis was restricted to V-J combinations with a frequency above 0.0001, which covered roughly 99% of repertoires. A TCS score was defined as the ratio of F50 (clonal expansion) to E x V (chaos), with BLOSUM62-based TCRdist applied between CDR3 peptides within each V-J. Welch's t-statistics and random forest reduced 500 to 650 V-J features to 13, which were used in a naive Bayes classifier (R e1071). TCRdb reworked the public reads: Q25 trimming with fastp, MiXCR clone assembly, productive beta chains retained. Under each unique CDR3 protein, matching rows form one entry showing the most common genes and DNA. None of the V and J calls come from the authors' own analysis; TCRdb made them. Present in this sample are some 510,000 distinct CDR3 sequences, under 25% of which were seen just once. The ten largest clones add up to approximately 26% of the sample.

Here V drops 10 bases and J drops 8 bases, and the junction holds 17 bases not matched to any gene. The CDR3 holds 15 amino acids from the cysteine to the phenylalanine. The only DNA kept is the CDR3, 45 bases in frame from the first base. The germline V gene (reference sequence) sets CDR1 to LNHDA and CDR2 to SQIVND. Recombination joined TRBV19 with TRBJ1-1, and 9 junction bases match TRBD1. Sequencing was carried out using blood. The origin of this receptor is a man aged 18 to 30 with Graves' hyperthyroidism. The nucleotide sequence reads as follows: TGTGCCACCTCAAGACGTACAGGGGGCGACGACGAAGCTTTCTTT. Its protein is CATSRRTGGDDEAFF.